This entry lists 15 T cell receptor beta chains sequenced from one sample in a study of T cell repertoires in cytomegalovirus infection. TCRdb called the reads again in MiXCR, with one record for every CDR3 protein. The data hold around 260,000 distinct CDR3 sequences, with 20% to 30% observed a single time. Material: PBMCs. The receptors were sampled from a human donor in good health (CMV status not recorded). Some clones in this sample may be carry-over from other donors' samples.

The CDR3 is CSVESPSLGNEAFF. The CDR3 DNA is TGCAGCGTTGAATCCCCTAGTTTGGGGAATGAAGCTTTCTTT. V is TRBV29-1 and J is TRBJ1-1; D not certain. The CDR3 runs 14 residues. Germline V CDR1 and CDR2: SQVTM, ANQGSEA. With 2 bases removed from V and 7 bases from J, the gap between germline ends came to 17 bases.

This clonotype has more than one count but fewer than ten. Written as DNA, the CDR3 is TGTGCCAGCAGTCCAGGACAGGGAAGTAAGTCCTACGAGCAGTACTTC. It encodes CASSPGQGSKSYEQYF. The V call is TRBV7-6, the J call TRBJ2-7, with TRBD1 matching 8 bases. There are 16 residues in the CDR3. Trimming cost V 6 bases and J 1 base; bases outside gene matches: 11. Germline CDR1 reads SGHVS; CDR2 reads FNYEAQ.

This clonotype was observed a handful of times. V is TRBV19 and J is TRBJ2-1; D call uncertain. The CDR3 has 15 residues. Looked up from germline, CDR1 is LNHDA and CDR2 is SQIVND (reference sequence). Trimming shortened V by 7 bases and J by 2 bases, and 15 bases separated the two germline ends. The CDR3: CASMGGDMTYNEQFF. CDR3 bases: TGTGCCAGTATGGGTGGGGATATGACCTACAATGAGCAGTTCTTC.

V usage is TRBV5-1 and J usage is TRBJ2-7; D is perhaps TRBD2 (5 bases). The V end was cut by 4 bases, the J end by 3 bases, with 14 bases between. Germline V gene data show CDR1 as SGHRS and CDR2 as YFSETQ. This CDR3 has 14 amino acids. CDR3 sequence reads: CASSPRRPDYEQYF. CDR3 DNA: TGCGCCAGCAGCCCTAGGAGGCCCGACTACGAGCAGTACTTC. The whole variable domain, remainder taken from reference TRBV5-1 and TRBJ2-7, is KAGVTQTPRYLIKTRGQQVTLSCSPISGHRSVSWYQQTPGQGLQFLFEYFSETQRNKGNFPGRFSGRQFSNSRSEMNVSTLELGDSALYLCASSPRRPDYEQYFGPGTRLTVT.

The chain employs TRBV20-1 and TRBJ2-1; TRBD1 aligns across 8 bases. Losses at the gene ends were 4 bases for V and 6 bases for J; bases not matched to a gene: 2. The germline V gene has CDR1 DFQATT and CDR2 SNEGSKA (reference sequence). The CDR3 totals 12 residues. The CDR3 protein is CSAKTGGNEQFF. The CDR3 coding sequence is TGCAGTGCTAAAACAGGGGGCAATGAGCAGTTCTTC.

V is TRBV6-1 and J is TRBJ2-1; tentatively, D is TRBD2 (6 bases). Trimming left V 0 bases short and J 1 base short, with 10 bases between. The CDR3 runs 16 residues. Germline values: CDR1 MNHNS, CDR2 SASEGT. The DNA of the CDR3 is TGTGCCAGCAGTGAAGCGCCACTAGCATCCTACAATGAGCAGTTCTTC. Translating it yields CASSEAPLASYNEQFF.

J is TRBJ2-3 and V is TRBV6-5; D might be TRBD1 (5 bases). Looked up from germline, CDR1 is MNHEY and CDR2 is SVGAGI. CDR3 length equals 13 residues. The germline V and J ends were trimmed by 8 bases and 3 bases, with 12 bases remaining between them. CDR3 sequence reads: CASAQGGTDTQYF. The CDR3 nucleotides are TGTGCCAGCGCCCAGGGTGGGACAGATACGCAGTATTTT.

This clonotype was recorded a few times. The CDR3 protein is CASQREWAVEQFF. As DNA, the CDR3 is TGTGCCAGCCAGCGGGAGTGGGCGGTTGAGCAGTTCTTC. The chain uses TRBV6-2 or TRBV6-3 and TRBJ2-1, with 8 bases that match TRBD2. Trimming removed 8 bases from V and 9 bases from J; junction bases left unmatched: 9. The CDR3 sequence is 13 residues long. Germline assignment: CDR1 MNHEY and CDR2 SVGEGT.

The chain recombines TRBV15 with TRBJ2-1; a possible D gene is TRBD2 (6 bases). With 5 bases removed from V and 5 bases from J, the gap between germline ends came to 16 bases. This CDR3 has 15 amino acids. The germline gives CDR1 LNHNV, CDR2 YYDKDF (reference sequence). CDR3 DNA: TGTGCCACCAGCCCCCAGGACCTAGCGAACAATGAGCAGTTCTTC. Translating gives CATSPQDLANNEQFF.

The J gene is TRBJ1-2, the V gene TRBV7-2, with D possibly being TRBD1 (5 bases). The CDR3 covers 14 residues. V dropped 5 bases and J dropped 4 bases, with 14 bases sitting between them. Per the germline V gene, CDR1 is SGHTA and CDR2 is FQGNSA. CDR3 bases: TGTGCCAGCAGCACACGACAGAGCATCTATGGCTACACCTTC. Its translation is CASSTRQSIYGYTF. Variable domain in full (rest from reference TRBV7-2 and TRBJ1-2): GAGVSQSPSNKVTEKGKDVELRCDPISGHTALYWYRQSLGQGLEFLIYFQGNSAPDKSGLPSDRFSAERTGGSVSTLTIQRTQQEDSAVYLCASSTRQSIYGYTFGSGTRLTVV.

This clonotype was observed at least ten times. The CDR3 DNA reads TGTGCCAGCAGCCGCGCGGGCGGCACTGAAGCTTTCTTT. The encoded protein is CASSRAGGTEAFF. The rearrangement uses TRBV7-3 and TRBJ1-1, with D unresolved. Germline assignment: CDR1 SGHTA and CDR2 FQGTGA. The CDR3 is 13 residues long. V was trimmed by 5 bases and J by 4 bases, leaving 11 bases between them.

The gene calls are TRBV28 and TRBJ2-2; TRBD1 is a possible D gene (5 bases). V lost 3 bases and J 0 bases, leaving 8 bases between the germline ends. The CDR3 spans 15 residues. CDR1 and CDR2 (germline): MDHEN, SYDVKM. This CDR3 is CASSLTVPNTGELFF. DNA of the CDR3: TGTGCCAGCAGTTTGACAGTCCCGAACACCGGGGAGCTGTTTTTT.

This clonotype was seen just once. The chain uses TRBV28 and TRBJ1-2; D possibly corresponds to TRBD1 (6 bases). Trimming cost V 6 bases and J 7 bases, with 18 bases left between them. The germline V gene encodes CDR1 MDHEN and CDR2 SYDVKM. This CDR3 region has 14 residues. The CDR3 is CASSRERGFFGYTF. The CDR3 nucleotides are TGTGCCAGCAGCCGGGAAAGGGGGTTTTTTGGCTACACCTTC.

The chain has TRBV11-2 and TRBJ2-1; either TRBD1 or TRBD2 may fit D (5 bases each). CDR3 length: 16 amino acids. V dropped 5 bases and J dropped 3 bases, with 17 bases sitting between them. The germline V gene has CDR1 SGHAT and CDR2 FQNNGV. In DNA form, the CDR3 reads TGTGCCAGCAGCCCGGACCGGGACCGCGTCTACAATGAGCAGTTCTTC. The encoded protein is CASSPDRDRVYNEQFF.

This clonotype was observed a few times. The genes are TRBV5-1 and TRBJ1-1, with D hard to call. The germline CDR1 and CDR2 sequences are SGHRS and YFSETQ. The CDR3 consists of 15 residues. V was pared by 0 bases and J by 0 bases, with 9 bases between. In DNA form, the CDR3 reads TGCGCCAGCAGCTTGGGGCCCGACATGAACACTGAAGCTTTCTTT. Protein: CASSLGPDMNTEAFF. The full variable domain, with the rest looked up from reference TRBV5-1 and TRBJ1-1, is KAGVTQTPRYLIKTRGQQVTLSCSPISGHRSVSWYQQTPGQGLQFLFEYFSETQRNKGNFPGRFSGRQFSNSRSEMNVSTLELGDSALYLCASSLGPDMNTEAFFGQGTRLTVV.